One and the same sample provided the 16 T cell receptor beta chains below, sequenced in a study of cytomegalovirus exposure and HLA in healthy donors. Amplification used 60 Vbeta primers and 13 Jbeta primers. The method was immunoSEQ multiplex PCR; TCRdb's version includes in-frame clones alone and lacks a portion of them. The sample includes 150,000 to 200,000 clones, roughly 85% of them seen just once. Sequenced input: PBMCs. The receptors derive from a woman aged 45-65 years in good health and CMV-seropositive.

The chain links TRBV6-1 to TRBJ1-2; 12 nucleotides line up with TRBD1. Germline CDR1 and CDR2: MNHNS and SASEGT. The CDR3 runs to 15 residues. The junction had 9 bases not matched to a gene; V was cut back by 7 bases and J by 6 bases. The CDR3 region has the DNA TGTGCCAGCATTAACCCGGGACAGGGGGCAGATGGCTACACCTTC. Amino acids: CASINPGQGADGYTF.

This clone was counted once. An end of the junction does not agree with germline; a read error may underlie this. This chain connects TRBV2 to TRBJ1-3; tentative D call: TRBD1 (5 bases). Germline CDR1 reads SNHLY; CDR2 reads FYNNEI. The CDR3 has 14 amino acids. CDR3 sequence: CASRQEASRNTIYF. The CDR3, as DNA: TGTGCCAGCAGACAGGAAGCCTCTAGAAACACCATATATTTT.

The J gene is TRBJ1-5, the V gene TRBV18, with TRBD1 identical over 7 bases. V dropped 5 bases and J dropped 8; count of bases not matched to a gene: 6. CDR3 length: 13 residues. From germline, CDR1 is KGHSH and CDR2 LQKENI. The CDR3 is CASSGQATEPQHF. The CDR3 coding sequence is TGTGCCAGCTCAGGACAGGCCACGGAGCCCCAGCATTTT.

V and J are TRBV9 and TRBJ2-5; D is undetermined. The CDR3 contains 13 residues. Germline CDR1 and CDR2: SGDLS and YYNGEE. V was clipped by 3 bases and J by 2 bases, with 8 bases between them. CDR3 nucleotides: TGTGCCAGCAGCGGACGGGTACAAGAGACCCAGTACTTC. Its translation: CASSGRVQETQYF.

CDR3 loop: CASSSGYRAYEQYF. The DNA for the CDR3 is TGTGCCAGCTCATCAGGCTACAGGGCCTACGAGCAGTACTTC. The chain is built from TRBV18 and TRBJ2-7; possible D gene TRBD1, 6 bases. V gave up 5 bases and J gave up 2 bases, with 13 bases separating them. Germline CDR1 KGHSH, CDR2 LQKENI. The CDR3 sequence is 14 residues long.

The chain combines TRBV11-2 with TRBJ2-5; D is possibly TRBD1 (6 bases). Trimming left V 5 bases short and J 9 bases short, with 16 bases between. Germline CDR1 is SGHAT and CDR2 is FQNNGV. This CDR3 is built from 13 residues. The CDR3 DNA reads TGTGCCAGCAGCGATACAGGGTCTGGGGCCCAGTACTTC. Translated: CASSDTGSGAQYF.

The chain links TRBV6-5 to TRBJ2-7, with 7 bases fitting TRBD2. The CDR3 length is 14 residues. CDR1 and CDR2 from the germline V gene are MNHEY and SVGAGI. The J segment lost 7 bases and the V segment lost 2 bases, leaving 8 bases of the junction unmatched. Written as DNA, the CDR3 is TGTGCCAGCAGTTACACCGGAGGGCGGGGGGAGCAGTACTTC. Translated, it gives CASSYTGGRGEQYF.

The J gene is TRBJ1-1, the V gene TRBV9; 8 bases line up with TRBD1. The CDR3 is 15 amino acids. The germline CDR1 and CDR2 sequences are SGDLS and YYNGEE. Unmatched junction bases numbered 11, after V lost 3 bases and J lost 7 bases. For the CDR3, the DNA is TGTGCCAGCAGCGATCAGCAGGGGGCCGTCGGTGAAGCTTTCTTT. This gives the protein CASSDQQGAVGEAFF.

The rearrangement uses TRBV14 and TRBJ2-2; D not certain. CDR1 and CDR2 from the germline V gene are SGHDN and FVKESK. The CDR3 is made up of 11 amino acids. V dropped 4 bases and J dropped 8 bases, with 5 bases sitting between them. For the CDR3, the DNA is TGTGCCAGCAGCCGGGCGGGGGAGCTGTTTTTT. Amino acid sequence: CASSRAGELFF.

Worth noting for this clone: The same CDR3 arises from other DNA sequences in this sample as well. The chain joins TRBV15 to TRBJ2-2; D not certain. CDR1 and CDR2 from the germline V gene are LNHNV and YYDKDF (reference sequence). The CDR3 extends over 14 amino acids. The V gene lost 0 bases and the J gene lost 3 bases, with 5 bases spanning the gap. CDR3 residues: CATSRDPDTGELFF. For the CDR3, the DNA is TGTGCCACCAGCAGAGATCCGGACACCGGGGAGCTGTTTTTT. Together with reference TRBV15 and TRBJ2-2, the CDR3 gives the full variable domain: DAMVIQNPRYQVTQFGKPVTLSCSQTLNHNVMYWYQQKSSQAPKLLFHYYDKDFNNEADTPDNFQSRRPNTSFCFLDIRSPGLGDTAMYLCATSRDPDTGELFFGEGSRLTVL.

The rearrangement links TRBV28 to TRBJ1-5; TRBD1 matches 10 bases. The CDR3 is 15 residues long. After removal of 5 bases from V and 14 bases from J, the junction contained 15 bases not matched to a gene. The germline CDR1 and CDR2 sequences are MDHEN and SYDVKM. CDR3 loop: CASSRPGTGVAFKHF. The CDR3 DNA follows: TGTGCCAGCAGTCGTCCCGGGACAGGGGTCGCTTTCAAGCATTTT.

The CDR3: CASSYRQGNYGYTF. CDR3 nucleotide sequence: TGCGCCAGCAGCTACAGACAGGGAAACTATGGCTACACCTTC. The rearrangement links TRBV4-1 to TRBJ1-2; 7 positions match TRBD1. This CDR3 comprises 14 residues. In germline, CDR1 is MGHRA, CDR2 YSYEKL. V lost 5 bases, J lost 2 bases, and 5 bases stayed unmatched.

The CDR3 reads CASSIDPPSGSAKNIQYF. The CDR3 DNA reads as TGTGCCAGTAGTATAGATCCCCCTAGCGGGAGTGCGAAAAACATTCAGTACTTC. This chain joins TRBV19 and TRBJ2-4; 10 bases map to TRBD2. The junction had 9 bases not matched to a gene; V was cut back by 0 bases and J by 4 bases. Germline CDR1 reads LNHDA; CDR2 reads SQIVND (reference sequence). The CDR3 is 18 residues long.

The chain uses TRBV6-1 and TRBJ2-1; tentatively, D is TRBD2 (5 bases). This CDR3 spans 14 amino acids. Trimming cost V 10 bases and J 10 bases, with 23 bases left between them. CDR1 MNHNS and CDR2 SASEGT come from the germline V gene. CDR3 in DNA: TGTGCCACCATTTCCGTGAGGGCATCAGGCGAGCAGTTCTTC. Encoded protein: CATISVRASGEQFF.

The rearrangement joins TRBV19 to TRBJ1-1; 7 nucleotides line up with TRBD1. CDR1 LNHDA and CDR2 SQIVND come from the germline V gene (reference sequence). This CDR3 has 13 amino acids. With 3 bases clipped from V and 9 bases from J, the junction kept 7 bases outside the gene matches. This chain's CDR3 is CASSIPRQGQAFF. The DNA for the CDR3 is TGTGCCAGTAGTATCCCCCGACAGGGACAAGCTTTCTTT.

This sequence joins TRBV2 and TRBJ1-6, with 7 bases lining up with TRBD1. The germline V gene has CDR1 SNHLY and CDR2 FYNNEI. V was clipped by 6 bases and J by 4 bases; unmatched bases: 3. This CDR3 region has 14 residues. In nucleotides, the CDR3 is TGTGCCAGCAGGCCGGGACAGTATAATTCACCCCTCCACTTT. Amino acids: CASRPGQYNSPLHF.